The text below deals with one T cell receptor beta chain. Original processing methods: Amplifying reference gene primers gave estimates of nucleated cell counts. The table came from immunoSEQ multiplex PCR; TCRdb's copy has only in-frame clones and leaves some out. The V and J calls and clone size were taken over from that table, and D and trimming were inferred from the DNA. The sample includes approximately 50,000 clones, approximately 90% of them seen just once. The data were taken from a study of blood T cell repertoires in COVID-19. V lost 5 bases, J lost 2 bases, and 16 bases stayed unmatched. Germline V CDR1 and CDR2: SGHTA, FQGNSA. This CDR3 spans 18 amino acids.

What was sequenced was peripheral blood. The V call is TRBV7-2, the J call TRBJ2-3; 7 positions agree with TRBD2. The receptor was derived from a man aged 70-80 years with acute or convalescent COVID-19. DNA for the CDR3: TGTGCCAGCAGCCTAACCGGGACTACCCGACTATTCACAGATACGCAGTATTTT. Translation: CASSLTGTTRLFTDTQYF.